Shown below are 8 T cell receptor beta chains from a single sample sequenced in a study of T cell repertoires in cytomegalovirus infection (dated by TCRdb to about 2019). The sequencing machine was an Illumina HiSeq 1500. The raw public reads went through TCRdb reprocessing: fastp at Q25, MiXCR clone calling, in-frame beta chains kept. Entries are consolidated by CDR3 protein sequence, retaining the most common genes and DNA. In all, the sample holds about 330,000 distinct CDR3 sequences, and more than 8% of those were seen once. The ten largest clones capture around 4.5% of the sample. Sample: PBMCs. These receptors all stem from a human donor in good health (CMV status not recorded). Some clones in this sample may be carry-over from other donors' samples.

This clonotype has only a few counts. The chain links TRBV5-5 to TRBJ2-1; unclear D gene. CDR3 size: 12 residues. The ends were cut back, 4 bases at V and 8 bases at J, with 10 bases in the middle. Germline V gives CDR1 SGHKS, CDR2 YYEKEE (reference sequence). CDR3 nucleotides: TGTGCCAGCAGCCCACACCTAGATGAGCAGTTCTTC. It encodes CASSPHLDEQFF.

The table lists this clonotype with a few counts. The gene calls are TRBV28 and TRBJ1-1; D gene uncertain. The V end lost 2 bases, the J end lost 10 bases, and 17 bases lay between the germline ends. CDR1 is MDHEN and CDR2 is SYDVKM in the germline V gene. This CDR3 contains 14 residues. The CDR3 DNA follows: TGTGCCAGCAGTTTACTCCCTCACGTGGGGTCAGCTTTCTTT. It translates to CASSLLPHVGSAFF.

This clonotype was counted many times. The CDR3 DNA reads as TGTGCCAGCACCCCCAGGTCGGGGACAACCAACGAGCAGTACTTC. Its translation is CASTPRSGTTNEQYF. The V and J genes are TRBV7-2 and TRBJ2-7; the D gene is possibly TRBD1 (6 bases). There are 15 residues in the CDR3. Trimming pared 7 bases from V and 5 bases from J, leaving 21 bases between. Germline V CDR1 and CDR2: SGHTA, FQGNSA.

The chain uses TRBV7-2 and TRBJ2-5; 11 nucleotides line up with TRBD2. J was trimmed by 7 bases and V by 5 bases; bases with no gene match: 15. Per the germline V gene, CDR1 is SGHTA and CDR2 is FQGNSA. CDR3 length: 17 residues. CDR3 in DNA: TGTGCCAGCAGCCCCCCCCGGGGTAGCGGGGGGGCCGGGACCCAGTACTTC. Its translation: CASSPPRGSGGAGTQYF.

This clonotype was observed a few times. V and J are TRBV6-2 or TRBV6-3 and TRBJ2-5; D gene unclear. The CDR3 runs to 14 residues. Trimming stripped 0 bases from V and 5 bases from J, with 10 bases between. The germline V gene has CDR1 MNHEY and CDR2 SVGEGT. The CDR3 DNA sequence: TGTGCCAGCAGTTACTCTACGCTTGCGGAGACCCAGTACTTC. This sequence encodes CASSYSTLAETQYF.

Ten or more counts support this clonotype. The chain is built from TRBV24-1 and TRBJ2-2, with a possible D match to TRBD1 (5 bases). This CDR3 contains 16 residues. V lost 2 bases to trimming and J lost 3 bases, with 12 bases between them. In germline, CDR1 is KGHDR, CDR2 SFDVKD. The CDR3 sequence is CATSDYRQKDTGELFF. The CDR3 DNA is TGTGCCACCAGTGATTACAGACAGAAGGACACCGGGGAGCTGTTTTTT.

This clonotype was recorded many times. The chain carries TRBV7-6 and TRBJ1-5, with a tentative D call TRBD1 (5 bases). CDR3 length equals 15 residues. Trimming took off 5 bases at V and 3 bases at J, with 14 bases between the two ends. Germline V gene data show CDR1 as SGHVS and CDR2 as FNYEAQ. CDR3 sequence reads: CASSPGGGNNQPQHF. CDR3 coding DNA: TGTGCCAGCAGCCCCGGGGGGGGTAACAATCAGCCCCAGCATTTT. The full variable domain, with the rest looked up from reference TRBV7-6 and TRBJ1-5, is GAGVSQSPRYKVTKRGQDVALRCDPISGHVSLYWYRQALGQGPEFLTYFNYEAQQDKSGLPNDRFSAERPEGSISTLTIQRTEQRDSAMYRCASSPGGGNNQPQHFGDGTRLSIL.

The chain carries TRBV28 and TRBJ1-1; 8 nucleotides match TRBD1. The V gene end was trimmed by 7 bases and the J gene end by 2 bases; junction bases not matched to a gene: 9. From germline, CDR1 is MDHEN and CDR2 SYDVKM. There are 15 residues in the CDR3. The CDR3 DNA reads as TGTGCCAGCACCGAGACGGGGACAGGAAACACTGAAGCTTTCTTT. Its protein is CASTETGTGNTEAFF.